The 20 T cell receptor beta chains presented below share a single source sample, sequenced in a study of blood T cell repertoires in COVID-19. Produced via immunoSEQ multiplex PCR; TCRdb's table is partial and in-frame only. The table includes about 13,000 clones, over 80% detected once. What was sequenced was peripheral blood. The receptors were gathered from a human donor in a cohort sampled during active COVID-19.

V is TRBV5-6 and J is TRBJ1-1, with TRBD1 as a possible D gene (6 bases). This CDR3 comprises 15 residues. The V and J ends lost 4 bases and 2 bases respectively, with 15 bases between them. CDR1 SGHDT and CDR2 YYEEEE come from the germline V gene. The DNA of the CDR3 is TGTGCCAGCAGCCCACCACAGGGTTCTAACACTGAAGCTTTCTTT. Its protein is CASSPPQGSNTEAFF.

The V and J genes are TRBV5-4 and TRBJ2-2; 12 positions match TRBD2. CDR3 size: 18 residues. Germline CDR1 SGHNT, CDR2 YYREEE (reference sequence). The J segment lost 5 bases and the V segment lost 4 bases, leaving 12 bases of the junction unmatched. The CDR3: CASSAAQLAGGRTGELFF. The CDR3 region has the DNA TGTGCCAGCAGCGCCGCCCAACTAGCGGGAGGTCGAACCGGGGAGCTGTTTTTT.

This clone has a single count. The chain couples TRBV19 to TRBJ1-2; 8 bases line up with TRBD1. CDR1 and CDR2 (germline): LNHDA, SQIVND (reference sequence). V shed 6 bases, J shed 4 bases, and the junction held 19 bases outside the gene matches. The CDR3 contains 18 residues. The CDR3 DNA is TGTGCCAGTAGCACACTTCCCGGGACAGGAGTTCCCTTCTATGGCTACACCTTC. It yields the protein CASSTLPGTGVPFYGYTF.

The chain employs TRBV28 and TRBJ2-7; possible D gene TRBD2, 5 bases. V dropped 3 bases and J dropped 1 base, with 22 bases sitting between them. CDR1 and CDR2 (germline): MDHEN, SYDVKM. The CDR3 contains 18 residues. CDR3 sequence (DNA): TGTGCCAGCAGTTTCCCTACCCCGGGGTGGGAGCGATCCTACGAGCAGTACTTC. It codes for CASSFPTPGWERSYEQYF.

The chain is built from TRBV5-1 and TRBJ1-3; no reliable D call. The CDR3 loop spans 13 amino acids. V was cut by 4 bases and J by 2 bases, with 7 bases left in between. Germline lookup yields CDR1 SGHRS and CDR2 YFSETQ. CDR3 in DNA: TGCGCCAGCAGCATCCAAACTGGAAACACCATATATTTT. Amino acids: CASSIQTGNTIYF.

This clone was seen more than once but under ten times. The CDR3 DNA is TGTGCCAGCAGCGGGCGACTAGCGTTAACAGATACGCAGTATTTT. It codes for CASSGRLALTDTQYF. The chain recombines TRBV11-2 with TRBJ2-3; 8 nucleotides align to TRBD2. This CDR3 region has 15 residues. J gave up 3 bases and V 5 bases, and 7 bases lay outside the gene matches. Looked up from germline, CDR1 is SGHAT and CDR2 is FQNNGV.

V gene TRBV12-5 combines with J gene TRBJ2-1; 7 nucleotides line up with TRBD2. J gave up 8 bases and V 5 bases, and 18 bases lay outside the gene matches. Germline V gives CDR1 LGHNT, CDR2 FRNRAP. The CDR3 runs 17 residues. This chain's CDR3 is CASGLRLAPHRTDEQFF. CDR3 nucleotide sequence: TGTGCTAGTGGTCTCAGACTAGCCCCGCACCGAACCGATGAGCAGTTCTTC.

This rearrangement joins TRBV30 to TRBJ1-4; 8 positions match TRBD1. Unmatched junction bases numbered 6, after V lost 3 bases and J lost 6 bases. The V gene's germline CDR1 is GTSNPN and CDR2 SVGIG (reference sequence). This CDR3 spans 14 amino acids. CDR3 sequence: CAWRIAGGDEKLFF. The CDR3 nucleotides are TGTGCCTGGAGAATTGCAGGGGGCGATGAAAAACTGTTTTTT.

The chain combines TRBV28 with TRBJ2-7; the D is unclear. Germline V gene data show CDR1 as MDHEN and CDR2 as SYDVKM. The CDR3 runs 15 residues. Deletions cut 7 bases from V and 3 bases from J, with 19 bases between. The CDR3, as DNA: TGTGCCAGCACCCCTGGCGGATACCCTAACTACGAGCAGTACTTC. The encoded protein is CASTPGGYPNYEQYF. Combining the CDR3 with reference TRBV28 and TRBJ2-7 gives the whole variable domain DVKVTQSSRYLVKRTGEKVFLECVQDMDHENMFWYRQDPGLGLRLIYFSYDVKMKEKGDIPEGYSVSREKKERFSLILESASTNQTSMYLCASTPGGYPNYEQYFGPGTRLTVT.

In this sample, this clone turned up once. The rearrangement joins TRBV3-1 (or the pseudogene TRBV3-2) to TRBJ2-1; the match to TRBD2 covers 7 bases. Looked up from germline, CDR1 is LGHDT and CDR2 is YNNKEL (reference sequence). The CDR3 is 13 residues long. J lost 6 bases, V lost 7 bases, and 6 bases had no gene match. CDR3 bases: TGTGCCAGCATCCTAGCGGTCCGCAATGAGCAGTTCTTC. As protein: CASILAVRNEQFF.

The rearrangement joins TRBV30 to TRBJ1-1; maybe TRBD1 (5 bases). Germline-derived CDR1 and CDR2 are GTSNPN and SVGIG (reference sequence). The CDR3 covers 14 residues. The V and J ends lost 0 bases and 10 bases respectively, with 18 bases between them. CDR3 loop: CAWSVPPSRGGAFF. For the CDR3, the DNA is TGTGCCTGGAGTGTACCCCCATCCCGGGGGGGAGCTTTCTTT.

V is TRBV4-2 and J is TRBJ1-2; D is unresolved. CDR3 length: 16 residues. V was pared by 0 bases and J by 0 bases, with 11 bases between. CDR1 is LGHNA, CDR2 YNFKEQ, per germline. The CDR3 DNA reads TGTGCCAGCAGCCAAGAGGGCTCGGCAGCTAACTATGGCTACACCTTC. It specifies CASSQEGSAANYGYTF.

V is TRBV7-2 and J is TRBJ2-3, with 10 bases aligning to TRBD2. V shed 2 bases, J shed 1 base, and the junction held 3 bases outside the gene matches. The CDR3 has 16 amino acids. Germline V gene data show CDR1 as SGHTA and CDR2 as FQGNSA. The CDR3 DNA is TGTGCCAGCAGCTTATCCAGCGGGAGGGGCACAGATACGCAGTATTTT. Its translation: CASSLSSGRGTDTQYF.

The chain carries TRBV2 and TRBJ2-7; 11 bases fit TRBD2. The CDR3 is 15 residues long. V shed 5 bases, J shed 6 bases, and the junction held 9 bases outside the gene matches. From germline, CDR1 is SNHLY and CDR2 FYNNEI. CDR3 nucleotide sequence: TGTGCCAGCAGTCCATCTAGCGGGAGGTCCGTCGAGCAGTACTTC. Encoded protein: CASSPSSGRSVEQYF.

This chain joins TRBV12-5 and TRBJ2-2, with 7 nucleotides matching TRBD1. From germline, CDR1 is LGHNT and CDR2 FRNRAP. The CDR3 consists of 15 residues. V shed 6 bases and J 5 bases; nucleotides not matched to a gene: 9. CDR3: CASGPDRAITGELFF. The CDR3 DNA reads TGTGCTAGTGGACCCGACAGGGCGATAACCGGGGAGCTGTTTTTT.

The chain couples TRBV19 to TRBJ2-1; TRBD2 matches at 7 bases. V lost 1 base, J lost 6 bases, and 12 bases stayed unmatched. This CDR3 spans 17 amino acids. Germline CDR1 reads LNHDA; CDR2 reads SQIVND (reference sequence). The chain's CDR3 is CASSIAHGAGAPNEQFF. The CDR3 DNA sequence: TGTGCCAGTAGTATAGCCCACGGGGCGGGAGCTCCCAATGAGCAGTTCTTC. Complete variable domain (other parts from reference TRBV19 and TRBJ2-1): DGGITQSPKYLFRKEGQNVTLSCEQNLNHDAMYWYRQDPGQGLRLIYYSQIVNDFQKGDIAEGYSVSREKKESFPLTVTSAQKNPTAFYLCASSIAHGAGAPNEQFFGPGTRLTVL.

This chain joins TRBV29-1 and TRBJ2-7; D is possibly TRBD1 (6 bases). Looked up from germline, CDR1 is SQVTM and CDR2 is ANQGSEA. The CDR3 extends over 13 amino acids. Deletions cut 5 bases from V and 5 bases from J, with 16 bases between. CDR3 coding DNA: TGCAGCGTTCGGACAGTAGCCGCTCACGAGCAGTACTTC. Its translation: CSVRTVAAHEQYF.

The rearrangement links TRBV5-1 to TRBJ2-3; 7 bases are a match to TRBD2. J gave up 5 bases and V 0 bases, and 3 bases lay outside the gene matches. The CDR3 has 14 residues. Germline V gives CDR1 SGHRS, CDR2 YFSETQ. As DNA, the CDR3 is TGCGCCAGCAGCTTGGGATCTAGCGGAGATACGCAGTATTTT. It yields the protein CASSLGSSGDTQYF.

The chain combines TRBV3-1 (or the pseudogene TRBV3-2) with TRBJ2-1; TRBD2 agrees at 8 bases. Germline V CDR1 and CDR2: LGHDT, YNNKEL (reference sequence). CDR3 length: 15 residues. V dropped 0 bases and J dropped 7; count of bases not matched to a gene: 5. The CDR3 DNA reads as TGTGCCAGCAGCCAAGAGGGTACGGGAGGGAATGAGCAGTTCTTC. As protein: CASSQEGTGGNEQFF.

The chain joins TRBV7-9 to TRBJ2-7, with TRBD1 as a possible D gene (6 bases). With 5 bases removed from V and 5 bases from J, the gap between germline ends came to 16 bases. The germline CDR1 and CDR2 sequences are SEHNR and FQNEAQ (reference sequence). This CDR3 contains 14 residues. The CDR3 region has the DNA TGTGCCAGCAGCCCAGTCAGGGGCGACGACGAGCAGTACTTC. Residues: CASSPVRGDDEQYF.